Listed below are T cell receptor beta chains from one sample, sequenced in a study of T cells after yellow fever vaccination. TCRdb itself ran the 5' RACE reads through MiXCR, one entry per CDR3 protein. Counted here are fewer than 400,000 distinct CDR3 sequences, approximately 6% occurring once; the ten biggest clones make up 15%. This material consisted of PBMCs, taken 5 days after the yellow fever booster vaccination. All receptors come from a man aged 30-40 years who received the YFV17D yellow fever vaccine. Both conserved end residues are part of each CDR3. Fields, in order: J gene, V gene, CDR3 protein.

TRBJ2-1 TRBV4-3 CASSQEMDTYNEQFF
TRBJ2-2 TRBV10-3 CAISVQGADTGELFF
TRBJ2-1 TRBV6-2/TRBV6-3 CASGSGMYNEQFF
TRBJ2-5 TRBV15 CATSRGRQETQYF
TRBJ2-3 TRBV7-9 CASSRPMAVGIDTQYF
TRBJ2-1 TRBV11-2 CASSSRLAGFYNEQFF
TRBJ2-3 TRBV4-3 CASSQAPLAGVTDTQYF
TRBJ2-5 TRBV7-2 CASSPGSGKETQYF
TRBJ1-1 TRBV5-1 CASSLDSLNTEAFF
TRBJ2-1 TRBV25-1 CASQGTSGDNEQFF
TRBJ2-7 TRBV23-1 CASPAWDEQYF
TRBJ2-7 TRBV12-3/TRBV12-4 CASGPRETGEQYF
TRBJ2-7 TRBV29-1 CSAAGGTSGSYEQYF
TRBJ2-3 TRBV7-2 CASSFALAFFSDTQYF
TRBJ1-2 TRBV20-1 CSARPENGGPHYGYTF
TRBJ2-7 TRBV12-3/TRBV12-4 CASSLGAGISYEQYF
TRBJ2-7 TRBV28 CASSQPRGAAEQYF
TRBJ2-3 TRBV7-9 CASSILSGRDTDTQYF
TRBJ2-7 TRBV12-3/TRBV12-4 CASTSGTREQYF
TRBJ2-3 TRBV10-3 CAISEAGQGTDTQYF
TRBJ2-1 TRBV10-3 CAISARDRGYNEQFF
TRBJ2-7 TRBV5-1 CASSLGDEQYF
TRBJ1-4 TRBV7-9 CASSLAISSNEKLFF
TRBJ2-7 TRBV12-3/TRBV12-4 CASRQKLYEQYF
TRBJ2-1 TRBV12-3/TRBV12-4 CASRVAESSYNEQFF